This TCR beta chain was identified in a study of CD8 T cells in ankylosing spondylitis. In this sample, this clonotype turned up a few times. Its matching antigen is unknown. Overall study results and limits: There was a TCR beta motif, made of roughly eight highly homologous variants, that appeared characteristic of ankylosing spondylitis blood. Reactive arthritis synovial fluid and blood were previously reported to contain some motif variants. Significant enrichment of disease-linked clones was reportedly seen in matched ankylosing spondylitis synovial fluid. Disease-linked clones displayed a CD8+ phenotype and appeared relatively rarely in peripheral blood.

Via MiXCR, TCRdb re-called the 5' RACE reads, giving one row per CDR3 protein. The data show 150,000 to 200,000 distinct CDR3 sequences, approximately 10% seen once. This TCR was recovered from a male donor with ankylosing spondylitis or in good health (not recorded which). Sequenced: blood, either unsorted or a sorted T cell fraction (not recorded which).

Written as DNA, the CDR3 is TGTGCCAGCAGTTACTCGCTGGATCCGGGACGGACTCAAGAGACCCAGTACTTC. It translates to CASSYSLDPGRTQETQYF. The chain carries TRBV6-2 or TRBV6-3 and TRBJ2-5; perhaps D is TRBD1 or TRBD2 (5 bases each). The CDR3 is made up of 18 amino acids. Germline CDR1 reads MNHEY; CDR2 reads SVGEGT. Deletions cut 0 bases from V and 2 bases from J, with 19 bases between.